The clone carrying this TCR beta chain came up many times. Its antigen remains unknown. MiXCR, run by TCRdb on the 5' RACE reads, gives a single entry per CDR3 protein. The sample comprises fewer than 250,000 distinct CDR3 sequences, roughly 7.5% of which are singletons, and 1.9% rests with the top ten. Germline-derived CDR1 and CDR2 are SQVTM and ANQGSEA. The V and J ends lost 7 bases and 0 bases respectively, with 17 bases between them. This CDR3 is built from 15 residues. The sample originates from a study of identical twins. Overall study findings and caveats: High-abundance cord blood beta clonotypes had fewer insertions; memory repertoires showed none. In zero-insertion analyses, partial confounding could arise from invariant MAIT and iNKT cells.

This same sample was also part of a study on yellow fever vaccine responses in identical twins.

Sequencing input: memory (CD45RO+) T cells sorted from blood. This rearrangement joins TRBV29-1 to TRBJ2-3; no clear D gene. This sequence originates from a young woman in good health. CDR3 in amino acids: CSAADGVSSTDTQYF. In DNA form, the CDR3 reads TGCAGCGCCGCTGATGGGGTCTCTAGCACAGATACGCAGTATTTT.